This entry lists 23 T cell receptor beta chains sequenced from one sample in a study of blood T cell repertoires in COVID-19. Here immunoSEQ multiplex PCR was the method, and the copy in TCRdb shows in-frame clones only, minus some. The sample gives 180,000 or so clones, approximately 84% of which show up once; around 6.9% is in the top ten. Specimen: peripheral blood. All receptors derive from a human donor with acute or convalescent COVID-19. The donor label of this sample is uncertain.

V and J are TRBV9 and TRBJ1-6, with 10 nucleotides matching TRBD1. Germline V lookup: CDR1 SGDLS, CDR2 YYNGEE. V lost 0 bases to trimming and J lost 9 bases; unmatched junction nucleotides: 6. This CDR3 is 16 amino acids long. The CDR3 here is CASSVGETGGGSPLHF. DNA of the CDR3: TGTGCCAGCAGCGTAGGGGAGACAGGGGGCGGTTCACCCCTCCACTTT.

This clone was counted a few times. This chain links TRBV5-1 with TRBJ2-2, with 13 bases fitting TRBD2. Germline CDR1 reads SGHRS; CDR2 reads YFSETQ. V gave up 4 bases and J gave up 4 bases; unmatched junction bases: 4. The CDR3 runs 16 residues. The CDR3 here is CASSLTSGRSTGELFF. The CDR3 DNA follows: TGCGCCAGCAGCCTGACTAGCGGGAGGAGCACCGGGGAGCTGTTTTTT.

V and J are TRBV7-9 and TRBJ2-7, with 13 nucleotides matching TRBD2. This CDR3 spans 16 amino acids. V was pared by 5 bases and J by 4 bases, with 8 bases of the junction left unmatched. The V gene's germline CDR1 is SEHNR and CDR2 FQNEAQ (reference sequence). The CDR3 loop is CASSRRLAGGGYEQYF. The CDR3 DNA follows: TGTGCCAGCAGCCGCCGACTAGCGGGAGGTGGGTACGAGCAGTACTTC.

The chain recombines TRBV5-1 with TRBJ2-3, with 7 bases identical to TRBD1. The CDR3 spans 14 residues. Trimming removed 3 bases from V and 2 bases from J; junction bases left unmatched: 3. Germline V gene lookup returns CDR1 SGHRS and CDR2 YFSETQ. CDR3 DNA sequence: TGCGCCAGCAGCTCGGGACAGTCCACAGATACGCAGTATTTT. Amino acids: CASSSGQSTDTQYF.

The chain employs TRBV9 and TRBJ2-1, with TRBD2 matching over 9 bases. CDR1 is SGDLS, CDR2 YYNGEE, per germline. This CDR3 has 18 amino acids. V was pared by 0 bases and J by 6 bases, with 13 bases of the junction left unmatched. CDR3 sequence (DNA): TGTGCCAGCAGCGTAGAGGCCCTCACGGGACTAGCAGTCAATGAGCAGTTCTTC. It translates to CASSVEALTGLAVNEQFF.

A single count supports this clone. Distinct nucleotide sequences in the sample also encode this CDR3. The chain employs TRBV5-1 and TRBJ1-1; 8 nucleotides line up with TRBD1. The CDR3 runs 14 residues. J lost 1 base, V lost 4 bases, and 3 bases had no gene match. In germline, CDR1 is SGHRS, CDR2 YFSETQ. The CDR3 DNA reads as TGCGCCAGCAGCCGCGGACAGGGGAACACTGAAGCTTTCTTT. It translates to CASSRGQGNTEAFF.

This clone was detected only once. V gene TRBV28 combines with J gene TRBJ1-4; D remains unclear. The CDR3 runs 13 residues. The germline CDR1 and CDR2 sequences are MDHEN and SYDVKM. V lost 8 bases and J 8 bases, leaving 15 bases between the germline ends. The CDR3 sequence is CASSTLTLEKLFF. The CDR3, as DNA: TGTGCCAGCTCTACCCTGACACTGGAAAAACTGTTTTTT.

The CDR3 loop is CASSYSKGRATDTQYF. The CDR3 nucleotides read TGTGCCAGCAGTTACTCGAAGGGCAGGGCGACAGATACGCAGTATTTT. The V and J genes are TRBV6-5 and TRBJ2-3, with D perhaps TRBD1 (5 bases). CDR1 and CDR2 from the germline V gene are MNHEY and SVGAGI. The CDR3 is 16 residues long. The germline V and J ends were trimmed by 0 bases and 3 bases, with 13 bases remaining between them.

The genes are TRBV15 and TRBJ1-2; no reliable D call. Germline loops: CDR1 LNHNV, CDR2 YYDKDF (reference sequence). This CDR3 region has 19 residues. The V gene lost 1 base and the J gene lost 4 bases, with 25 bases spanning the gap. The CDR3 region is CATSRVELTPEGYGYGYTF. CDR3 nucleotides: TGTGCCACCAGCAGAGTGGAGTTGACTCCTGAGGGCTATGGCTATGGCTACACCTTC. Full variable domain (rest looked up from reference TRBV15 and TRBJ1-2): DAMVIQNPRYQVTQFGKPVTLSCSQTLNHNVMYWYQQKSSQAPKLLFHYYDKDFNNEADTPDNFQSRRPNTSFCFLDIRSPGLGDTAMYLCATSRVELTPEGYGYGYTFGSGTRLTVV.

This chain uses TRBV19 with TRBJ2-7; no reliable D call. Germline V gene lookup returns CDR1 LNHDA and CDR2 SQIVND (reference sequence). The CDR3 runs 13 residues. The V and J ends lost 4 bases and 0 bases respectively, with 7 bases between them. The CDR3 sequence: CASSKYSSYEQYF. As DNA, the CDR3 is TGTGCCAGTAGTAAGTACAGCTCCTACGAGCAGTACTTC.

This sequence joins TRBV4-3 and TRBJ2-3; TRBD1 agrees at 7 bases. Trimming removed 1 base from V and 0 bases from J; junction bases left unmatched: 4. The CDR3 runs to 16 residues. The germline gives CDR1 LGHNA, CDR2 YSLEER. CDR3: CASSQGLTGSTDTQYF. Written as DNA, the CDR3 is TGCGCCAGCAGCCAAGGGTTGACAGGGAGCACAGATACGCAGTATTTT.

The chain has TRBV10-3 and TRBJ1-5, with D unresolved. V was shortened by 6 bases and J by 6 bases, with 15 bases between the two germline ends. Germline V gene data show CDR1 as ENHRY and CDR2 as SYGVKD. This CDR3 is 14 amino acids long. This chain's CDR3 is CAISEGPGAQPQHF. CDR3 DNA: TGTGCCATCAGCGAGGGCCCGGGAGCTCAGCCCCAGCATTTT.

The rearrangement uses TRBV7-8 and TRBJ1-5; D is ambiguous. The V end lost 2 bases, the J end lost 9 bases, and 11 bases lay between the germline ends. Germline values: CDR1 SGHVS, CDR2 FQNEAQ. CDR3 length: 13 residues. The CDR3 reads CASSLPREAPQHF. In DNA form, the CDR3 reads TGTGCCAGCAGCTTACCCCGAGAGGCGCCCCAGCATTTT.

The chain has TRBV28 and TRBJ2-3; 9 bases fit TRBD2. CDR1 is MDHEN, CDR2 SYDVKM, per germline. Trimming took 6 bases from V and 6 from J; bases not matched to a gene: 13. The CDR3 length is 16 residues. CDR3 residues: CASSPPHSGSSDTQYF. The CDR3, as DNA: TGTGCCAGCAGCCCTCCCCATAGCGGGAGTTCGGATACGCAGTATTTT.

The chain is built from TRBV7-2 and TRBJ2-2; D perhaps matches TRBD2 (6 bases). The CDR3 loop spans 15 amino acids. Germline V gives CDR1 SGHTA, CDR2 FQGNSA. V dropped 9 bases and J dropped 3 bases, with 17 bases sitting between them. The CDR3 protein is CASNPGSLDTGELFF. The CDR3 region has the DNA TGTGCCAGTAACCCCGGGAGTCTGGACACCGGGGAGCTGTTTTTT. The full variable domain, in which reference TRBV7-2 and TRBJ2-2 provide the parts outside the CDR3, is GAGVSQSPSNKVTEKGKDVELRCDPISGHTALYWYRQSLGQGLEFLIYFQGNSAPDKSGLPSDRFSAERTGGSVSTLTIQRTQQEDSAVYLCASNPGSLDTGELFFGEGSRLTVL.

This chain uses TRBV7-2 with TRBJ2-3; D is perhaps TRBD2 (6 bases). Germline CDR1 and CDR2: SGHTA and FQGNSA. Between the trimmed V and J ends, which lost 1 base and 6 bases, there was a span of 14 bases. This CDR3 is built from 15 residues. In DNA form, the CDR3 reads TGTGCCAGCAGCTTAGTATGGAGCGGGCCGGATACGCAGTATTTT. This sequence encodes CASSLVWSGPDTQYF.

J is TRBJ2-7 and V is TRBV4-1; D is perhaps TRBD1 (7 bases). Per germline, CDR1 MGHRA and CDR2 YSYEKL. V was clipped by 1 base and J by 0 bases, with 19 bases between them. This CDR3 spans 18 amino acids. The CDR3 loop reads CASSQGDSRTGSSYEQYF. CDR3 nucleotides: TGCGCCAGCAGCCAAGGGGACTCTCGGACAGGCAGCTCCTACGAGCAGTACTTC.

The chain joins TRBV7-8 to TRBJ2-7, with D perhaps TRBD2 (5 bases). Germline V lookup: CDR1 SGHVS, CDR2 FQNEAQ. The CDR3 contains 16 residues. Trimming stripped 6 bases from V and 4 bases from J, with 22 bases between. The CDR3 bases are TGTGCCAGCAGTCAGGCGGGCAGGCCAAACCCTTACGAGCAGTACTTC. Translation gives CASSQAGRPNPYEQYF.

This clone came up a few times. The rearrangement uses TRBV4-1 and TRBJ2-3; 8 nucleotides align to TRBD2. J lost 0 bases, V lost 9 bases, and 14 bases had no gene match. The CDR3 is 17 residues long. Looked up from germline, CDR1 is MGHRA and CDR2 is YSYEKL. CDR3 amino acids: CASSSGLLAASTDTQYF. CDR3 DNA: TGCGCCAGTTCCTCAGGGCTACTAGCGGCAAGCACAGATACGCAGTATTTT.

J is TRBJ2-5 and V is TRBV18; TRBD2 might be the D (6 bases). Germline V lookup: CDR1 KGHSH, CDR2 LQKENI. The CDR3 length is 12 residues. V gave up 6 bases and J gave up 5 bases, with 10 bases separating them. CDR3 nucleotides: TGTGCCAGCTCCCGACTAGATGAGACCCAGTACTTC. Translating it yields CASSRLDETQYF.

V is TRBV5-1 and J is TRBJ2-3; D possibly corresponds to TRBD2 (5 bases). V lost 0 bases and J 0 bases, leaving 5 bases between the germline ends. Germline values: CDR1 SGHRS, CDR2 YFSETQ. The CDR3 length is 14 residues. The CDR3 DNA reads as TGCGCCAGCAGCTTGGGGACTAGCACAGATACGCAGTATTTT. It encodes CASSLGTSTDTQYF.

The chain uses TRBV9 and TRBJ2-2; TRBD1 aligns across 8 bases. The V and J ends lost 0 bases and 1 base, in that order; junction bases with no gene match: 2. Germline values: CDR1 SGDLS, CDR2 YYNGEE. The CDR3 totals 16 residues. Here the CDR3 reads CASSVGGTGNTGELFF. CDR3 DNA sequence: TGTGCCAGCAGCGTAGGTGGGACAGGGAACACCGGGGAGCTGTTTTTT. Full variable domain (missing parts from reference TRBV9 and TRBJ2-2): DSGVTQTPKHLITATGQRVTLRCSPRSGDLSVYWYQQSLDQGLQFLIQYYNGEERAKGNILERFSAQQFPDLHSELNLSSLELGDSALYFCASSVGGTGNTGELFFGEGSRLTVL.

The V gene is TRBV3-1 (or the pseudogene TRBV3-2), the J gene TRBJ1-3; no clear D gene. CDR1 is LGHDT, CDR2 YNNKEL, per germline (reference sequence). The CDR3 has 17 amino acids. With 5 bases removed from V and 0 bases from J, the gap between germline ends came to 17 bases. In DNA, the CDR3 is TGTGCCAGCAGCAGAGACGTTTGGCGGAACTCTGGAAACACCATATATTTT. This sequence encodes CASSRDVWRNSGNTIYF.